This record concerns one T cell receptor (beta chain) sequence. Its antigen is as yet unknown. Clones were read by immunoSEQ multiplex PCR, and TCRdb kept only the in-frame ones, dropping some. Of around 140,000 clones in the sample, about 90% were seen once. The record originates from a study of T cell responses to AZD1222 COVID-19 vaccine. Study-level findings and limits: Clonal diversity was possibly underestimated, and white British individuals and females predominated among donors. Baseline antibody screening turned up just six seropositive AZD1222 recipients. CD4 TCRs linked to vaccination spanned spike, dominating at 160-218 and 743-854. Samples come after the peak T cell response, not at day 14.

The source is an adult who received the AZD1222 COVID-19 vaccine. Specimen: peripheral blood, collected 28 days after the second AZD1222 dose.

This chain's CDR3 is CASSRSKVVQKNEQYF. Here the CDR3 DNA reads TGTGCCAGCAGCAGATCGAAAGTTGTGCAGAAGAACGAGCAGTACTTC. This sequence joins TRBV5-7 and TRBJ2-7; D unresolved. TRBV5-7 is reported as an ORF; its role is uncertain. Trimming pared 4 bases from V and 5 bases from J, leaving 22 bases between. The CDR3 is 16 amino acids.